Below, 23 T cell receptor beta chains from the same sample are listed, as sequenced in a study of response to subunit inactivated influenza vaccine. Via MiXCR, TCRdb re-called the RT-PCR reads, giving one row per CDR3 protein. Counted here are hundreds of thousands of distinct CDR3 sequences, roughly 10% occurring once; the ten biggest clones make up about 9.4%. Sample: PBMCs from blood, taken on the day of vaccination. Receptors originate from a man over 45 who received an inactivated influenza vaccine.

This rearrangement joins TRBV7-9 to TRBJ2-7; tentatively, D is TRBD1 (5 bases). V was shortened by 4 bases and J by 0 bases, with 13 bases between the two germline ends. Looked up from germline, CDR1 is SEHNR and CDR2 is FQNEAQ (reference sequence). This CDR3 contains 15 residues. The chain's CDR3 is CASSSDTQSSYEQYF. Here the CDR3 DNA reads TGTGCCAGCAGCTCGGACACACAGAGCTCCTACGAGCAGTACTTC. The variable domain in full, completed from reference TRBV7-9 and TRBJ2-7, reads DTGVSQNPRHKITKRGQNVTFRCDPISEHNRLYWYRQTLGQGPEFLTYFQNEAQLEKSRLLSDRFSAERPKGSFSTLEIQRTEQGDSAMYLCASSSDTQSSYEQYFGPGTRLTVT.

This clonotype was observed a handful of times. The genes are TRBV12-3 or TRBV12-4 and TRBJ2-1, with 13 bases matching TRBD2. The J segment lost 8 bases and the V segment lost 9 bases, leaving 4 bases of the junction unmatched. The CDR3 loop spans 13 amino acids. The CDR3 loop reads CASGLAGEDEQFF. As DNA, the CDR3 is TGTGCCAGTGGACTAGCGGGAGAGGATGAGCAGTTCTTC.

The chain uses TRBV9 and TRBJ1-4; D remains unclear. Germline CDR1 is SGDLS and CDR2 is YYNGEE. Trimming pared 1 base from V and 5 bases from J, leaving 9 bases between. This CDR3 has 14 residues. CDR3 in DNA: TGTGCCAGCAGCGTAATGGCAAACAATGAAAAACTGTTTTTT. It is translated as CASSVMANNEKLFF.

This clonotype was detected ten times or more. The V and J genes are TRBV9 and TRBJ2-7; D not certain. The V and J ends lost 4 bases and 2 bases respectively, with 19 bases between them. Germline loops: CDR1 SGDLS, CDR2 YYNGEE. The CDR3 length is 16 residues. The CDR3 bases are TGTGCCAGCAGCCCCGCTGAAGGACGGGCCACCTACGAGCAGTACTTC. Translation gives CASSPAEGRATYEQYF.

This clonotype was seen ten or more times. The genes are TRBV5-6 and TRBJ2-3, with TRBD1 identical over 10 bases. The CDR3 has 15 amino acids. The V and J ends lost 6 bases and 1 base, in that order; junction bases with no gene match: 5. Germline V gene sequence: CDR1 SGHDT, CDR2 YYEEEE. CDR3 sequence (DNA): TGTGCCAGCATGGGGACAGGGGTGCGCACAGATACGCAGTATTTT. This translates into CASMGTGVRTDTQYF.

This clonotype has a handful of counts. The V and J genes are TRBV5-6 and TRBJ2-1, with 9 bases aligning to TRBD1. The V segment lost 4 bases and the J segment 8 bases; nucleotides outside the gene matches: 7. CDR3 length equals 14 residues. Germline CDR1 SGHDT, CDR2 YYEEEE. The CDR3 protein is CASSGVDRGHEQFF. The CDR3 DNA reads as TGTGCCAGCAGCGGGGTGGACAGGGGCCATGAGCAGTTCTTC.

This clonotype was seen a handful of times. The chain couples TRBV2 to TRBJ2-1, with TRBD2 matching over 13 bases. The germline V gene encodes CDR1 SNHLY and CDR2 FYNNEI. The CDR3 loop spans 19 amino acids. The CDR3 sequence: CAFKLTSGRAGSSYNEQFF. The CDR3 coding sequence is TGTGCTTTCAAACTTACTAGCGGGAGGGCCGGCAGCTCCTACAATGAGCAGTTCTTC.

The V and J genes are TRBV7-9 and TRBJ1-2, with 10 bases fitting TRBD1. The CDR3 is 14 amino acids. Unmatched junction bases numbered 1, after V lost 0 bases and J lost 6 bases. Germline assignment: CDR1 SEHNR and CDR2 FQNEAQ (reference sequence). Written as DNA, the CDR3 is TGTGCCAGCAGCTTAGCTGGGACAGGGGATGGCTACACCTTC. It encodes CASSLAGTGDGYTF.

The rearrangement joins TRBV7-9 to TRBJ2-3; D gene ambiguous. Germline lookup yields CDR1 SEHNR and CDR2 FQNEAQ (reference sequence). Deletions cut 1 base from V and 0 bases from J, with 14 bases between. The CDR3 is 17 residues long. CDR3 sequence reads: CASSLGHRETSTDTQYF. The CDR3 nucleotides read TGTGCCAGCAGCTTAGGGCACAGAGAAACTAGCACAGATACGCAGTATTTT.

This chain links TRBV28 with TRBJ1-5; tentative D call: TRBD1 (6 bases). The CDR3 spans 16 residues. CDR1 and CDR2 from the germline V gene are MDHEN and SYDVKM. Deletions cut 5 bases from V and 2 bases from J, with 16 bases between. CDR3 region: CASSPGTFWGNQPQHF. In nucleotides, the CDR3 is TGTGCCAGCAGTCCCGGGACATTCTGGGGCAATCAGCCCCAGCATTTT.

CDR3 sequence (DNA): TGTGCCAGCAGCCTAAGAAGGGGAAGAGGCACAGATACGCAGTATTTT. Amino acids: CASSLRRGRGTDTQYF. The V and J genes are TRBV7-8 and TRBJ2-3, with a tentative D call TRBD1 (5 bases). Germline V gene lookup returns CDR1 SGHVS and CDR2 FQNEAQ. The CDR3 consists of 16 residues. Trimming took off 5 bases at V and 1 base at J, with 16 bases between the two ends. Drawing the rest from reference TRBV7-8 and TRBJ2-3, the complete variable domain is GAGVSQSPRYKVAKRGQDVALRCDPISGHVSLFWYQQALGQGPEFLTYFQNEAQLDKSGLPSDRFFAERPEGSVSTLKIQRTQQEDSAVYLCASSLRRGRGTDTQYFGPGTRLTVL.

This clonotype was observed many times. The chain is built from TRBV3-1 and TRBJ1-1; 9 bases align to TRBD1. This CDR3 comprises 16 residues. J lost 8 bases, V lost 2 bases, and 12 bases had no gene match. From germline, CDR1 is LGHDT and CDR2 YNNKEL (reference sequence). The DNA for the CDR3 is TGTGCCAGCAGCCAACTTAGCGGACAGGGGATTAGCGAAGCTTTCTTT. Protein sequence: CASSQLSGQGISEAFF.

This clonotype showed up many times. The rearrangement links TRBV27 to TRBJ2-5, with a weak D call TRBD1 (6 bases). This CDR3 comprises 16 residues. Trimming stripped 5 bases from V and 1 base from J, with 17 bases between. Germline assignment: CDR1 MNHEY and CDR2 SMNVEV (reference sequence). CDR3 sequence: CASSRGFGRSQETQYF. In DNA form, the CDR3 reads TGTGCCAGCAGTAGGGGGTTCGGCAGGTCCCAAGAGACCCAGTACTTC.

The rearrangement joins TRBV7-2 to TRBJ2-7; either TRBD1 or TRBD2 may supply D (5 bases each). Trimming left V 3 bases short and J 2 bases short, with 14 bases between. The CDR3 runs 15 residues. Germline values: CDR1 SGHTA, CDR2 FQGNSA. CDR3: CASSFELRGAYEQYF. The CDR3 bases are TGTGCCAGCAGCTTTGAGTTACGGGGCGCCTACGAGCAGTACTTC.

This clonotype was seen only a few times. The chain joins TRBV28 to TRBJ2-5; D may be TRBD2 (6 bases). V gave up 5 bases and J gave up 2 bases, with 15 bases separating them. CDR3 size: 15 residues. CDR1 is MDHEN, CDR2 SYDVKM, per germline. CDR3 bases: TGTGCCAGCAGTGGCCCGGGACTCACACAAGAGACCCAGTACTTC. It codes for CASSGPGLTQETQYF.

The J gene is TRBJ1-6, the V gene TRBV4-3; D call uncertain. Trimming stripped 0 bases from V and 7 bases from J, with 10 bases between. This CDR3 comprises 15 residues. The germline V gene has CDR1 LGHNA and CDR2 YSLEER. The CDR3 coding sequence is TGCGCCAGCAGCCAAGATCCAGGCAGCAATTCACCCCTCCACTTT. Amino acid sequence: CASSQDPGSNSPLHF.

The chain uses TRBV20-1 and TRBJ2-1; 9 nucleotides align to TRBD2. Unmatched junction bases numbered 10, after V lost 6 bases and J lost 7 bases. Germline V gene lookup returns CDR1 DFQATT and CDR2 SNEGSKA (reference sequence). The CDR3 is made up of 14 amino acids. CDR3 in amino acids: CSARWASGTNEQFF. The CDR3 DNA sequence: TGCAGTGCCAGATGGGCTAGCGGGACGAATGAGCAGTTCTTC.

The rearrangement joins TRBV15 to TRBJ2-7; D is ambiguous. Deletions cut 0 bases from V and 5 bases from J, with 5 bases between. This CDR3 contains 12 residues. Looked up from germline, CDR1 is LNHNV and CDR2 is YYDKDF (reference sequence). The DNA for the CDR3 is TGTGCCACCAGCAGAGATAAGGACGAGCAGTACTTC. It encodes CATSRDKDEQYF.

V gene TRBV4-2 combines with J gene TRBJ1-2; the match to TRBD1 covers 8 bases. Germline assignment: CDR1 LGHNA and CDR2 YNFKEQ. The CDR3 covers 17 residues. V dropped 2 bases and J dropped 2; count of bases not matched to a gene: 10. CDR3 in amino acids: CASSQPGQDPRNYGYTF. CDR3 bases: TGTGCCAGCAGCCAACCGGGACAGGATCCAAGGAACTATGGCTACACCTTC.

This clonotype was seen a few times. The chain is built from TRBV10-2 and TRBJ2-7, with 14 bases matching TRBD2. The CDR3 runs 20 residues. V was clipped by 0 bases and J by 4 bases; unmatched bases: 14. Germline V gene data show CDR1 as WSHSY and CDR2 as SAAADI. CDR3 amino acids: CASSESMSGTSGRRSYEQYF. In nucleotides, the CDR3 is TGCGCCAGCAGTGAGTCAATGAGTGGGACTAGCGGGAGACGGTCGTACGAGCAGTACTTC.

This clonotype was found many times. V is TRBV7-8 and J is TRBJ2-3, with D possibly being TRBD1 or TRBD2 (5 bases each). CDR1 and CDR2 from the germline V gene are SGHVS and FQNEAQ. V lost 5 bases and J 3 bases, leaving 12 bases between the germline ends. CDR3 size: 14 residues. Here the CDR3 reads CASSAPGRTDTQYF. The CDR3 DNA reads TGTGCCAGCAGCGCCCCGGGACGGACAGATACGCAGTATTTT.

The chain has TRBV9 and TRBJ2-7; 7 bases are a match to TRBD1. J lost 1 base, V lost 2 bases, and 3 bases had no gene match. Germline V gives CDR1 SGDLS, CDR2 YYNGEE. This CDR3 region has 14 residues. The CDR3 DNA reads TGTGCCAGCAGCGTCCAGGGGGTTTCCTACGAGCAGTACTTC. It encodes CASSVQGVSYEQYF.

This clonotype was picked up many times. This rearrangement joins TRBV4-3 to TRBJ2-3, with D hard to call. The CDR3 runs to 15 residues. The germline V and J ends were trimmed by 0 bases and 2 bases, with 9 bases remaining between them. The germline V gene has CDR1 LGHNA and CDR2 YSLEER. CDR3 nucleotide sequence: TGCGCCAGCAGCCAAGATTCAAGCGACACAGATACGCAGTATTTT. It translates to CASSQDSSDTDTQYF.